This T cell receptor (beta chain) was recovered during a study of T cell responses to AZD1222 COVID-19 vaccine. The CDR3 covers 15 residues. Germline loops: CDR1 LNHDA, CDR2 SQIVND (reference sequence). V lost 2 bases and J lost 4, with 14 bases in between. Here immunoSEQ multiplex PCR was the method, and the copy in TCRdb shows in-frame clones only, minus some. Among around 150,000 clones listed, 90% were seen once. The rearrangement joins TRBV19 to TRBJ1-2; D remains unclear. The sequences come from peripheral blood, collected on day 0 of AZD1222 vaccination. The receptor was isolated from an adult in good health. This CDR3 reads CASSIRALGPYGYTF. CDR3 nucleotide sequence: TGTGCCAGTAGTATAAGGGCCCTAGGCCCCTATGGCTACACCTTC. Filled out from reference TRBV19 and TRBJ1-2, the complete variable domain reads DGGITQSPKYLFRKEGQNVTLSCEQNLNHDAMYWYRQDPGQGLRLIYYSQIVNDFQKGDIAEGYSVSREKKESFPLTVTSAQKNPTAFYLCASSIRALGPYGYTFGSGTRLTVV.